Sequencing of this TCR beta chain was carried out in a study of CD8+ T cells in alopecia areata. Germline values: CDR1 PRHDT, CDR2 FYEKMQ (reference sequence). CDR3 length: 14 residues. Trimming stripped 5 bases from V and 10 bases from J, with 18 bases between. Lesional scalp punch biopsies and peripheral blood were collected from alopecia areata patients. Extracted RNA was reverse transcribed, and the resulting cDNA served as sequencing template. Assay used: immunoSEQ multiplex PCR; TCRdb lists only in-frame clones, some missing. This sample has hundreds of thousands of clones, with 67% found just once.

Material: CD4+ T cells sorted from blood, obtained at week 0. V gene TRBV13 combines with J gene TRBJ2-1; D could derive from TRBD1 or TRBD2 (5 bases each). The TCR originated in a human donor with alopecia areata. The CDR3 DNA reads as TGTGCCAGCAGCCCACCGGGGCCGGGGAAAGAGCAGTTCTTC. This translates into CASSPPGPGKEQFF.